This TCR beta chain came from a study of neoadjuvant anti-PD-1 for oral cavity cancer. For the study at large: Nivolumab at 3 mg/kg was mostly given biweekly, three to four doses, pre-surgery. Patients without progression got a fourth dose around day 43.

TCRdb's table, derived via immunoSEQ multiplex PCR, lists solely in-frame clones and lacks some. Altogether 72,000 or so clones are present, around 88% being singletons, with the ten largest covering more than 3%. Germline V gene sequence: CDR1 SEHNR, CDR2 FQNEAQ (reference sequence). CDR3 length: 14 amino acids. Trimming removed 2 bases at V and 2 bases at J, with 6 bases between. The source material was PBMCs, sampled before nivolumab (anti-PD-1) treatment. The receptor's source is a person aged 35-79 years with oral cavity squamous cell carcinoma. The genes are TRBV7-9 and TRBJ2-2; D gene uncertain. In DNA, the CDR3 is TGTGCCAGCAGCTTACGGGCTAACACCGGGGAGCTGTTTTTT. It encodes CASSLRANTGELFF.